This T cell receptor beta chain was recorded in a study of tumor-infiltrating lymphocytes in primary liver carcinoma. The CDR3 extends over 15 amino acids. Trimming cost V 6 bases and J 12 bases, with 27 bases left between them. The germline V gene has CDR1 MDHEN and CDR2 SYDVKM. Reverse transcription of 500 ng total RNA with a constant-region primer produced TCR beta cDNA. Three rounds of nested multiplex PCR with slightly modified ARM-PCR produced TCR beta libraries. The first two PCR rounds used TRBV1-TRBV30 primers with a Cbeta primer, around 10 cycles each. In TCRdb, the multiplex PCR reads were re-called with MiXCR into one record per CDR3 protein. The data hold 180,000 or so distinct CDR3 sequences, with approximately 60% observed a single time. Blood RNA originated from unsorted whole blood, with germline DNA additionally extracted. Remarks on this clonotype: Its antigen is currently unknown.

The study, taken as a whole, reports: Relative to tumor region pairs, the tumor-adjacent and tumor-blood pairs showed overlap that was lower. Relative to blood, tumors carried a significantly larger fraction of the repertoire in their top 250 clones (p = 0.039).

Sequenced input: peripheral blood. The receptor was isolated from a man between 35 and 55 years old with primary liver carcinoma and hepatitis B virus infection. V usage is TRBV28 and J usage is TRBJ2-7, with TRBD2 as a possible D gene (6 bases). CDR3 DNA sequence: TGTGCCAGCAGCCACCAGCCCGCTAGCGCCAGCAACTGGTACTTC. This codes for CASSHQPASASNWYF.